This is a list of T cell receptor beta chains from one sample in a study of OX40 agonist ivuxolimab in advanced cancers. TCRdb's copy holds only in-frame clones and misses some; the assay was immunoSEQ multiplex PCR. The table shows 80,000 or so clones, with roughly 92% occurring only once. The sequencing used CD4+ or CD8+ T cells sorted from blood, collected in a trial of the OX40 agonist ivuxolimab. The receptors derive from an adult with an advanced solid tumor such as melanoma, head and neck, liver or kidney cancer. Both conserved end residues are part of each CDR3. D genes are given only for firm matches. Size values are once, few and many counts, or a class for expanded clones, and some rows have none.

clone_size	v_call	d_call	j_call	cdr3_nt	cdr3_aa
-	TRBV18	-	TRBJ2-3	TGTGCCAGCTCACCAGGGCAGGTGGGCACAGATACGCAGTATTTT	CASSPGQVGTDTQYF
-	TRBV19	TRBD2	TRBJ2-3	TGTGCCAGTAGCGTGAATCGGGGACTAGCGGGGCACACAGATACGCAGTATTTT	CASSVNRGLAGHTDTQYF
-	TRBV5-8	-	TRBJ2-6	TGTGCCAGCAGCTCTACCATTTCTGGGGCCAACGTCCTGACTTTC	CASSSTISGANVLTF
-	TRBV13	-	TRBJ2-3	TGTGCCAGCAGCCCGATTACAGATACGCAGTATTTT	CASSPITDTQYF
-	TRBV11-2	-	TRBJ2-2	TGTGCCAGCAGCTTAGTGCAGGACACCGGGGAGCTGTTTTTT	CASSLVQDTGELFF
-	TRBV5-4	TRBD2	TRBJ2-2	TGTGCCAGCAGCCCGCTGGGGGGGGACACCGGGGAGCTGTTTTTT	CASSPLGGDTGELFF
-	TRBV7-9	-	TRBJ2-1	TGTGCCAGCAGCTTAGTGGGCAATGAGCAGTTCTTC	CASSLVGNEQFF
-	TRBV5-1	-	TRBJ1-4	TGCGCCAGCAGCTTGGAACAGGGAATTAAAAAACTGTTTTTT	CASSLEQGIKKLFF
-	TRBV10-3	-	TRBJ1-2	TGTGCCATCAGTGAAGGGAACTATGGCTACACCTTC	CAISEGNYGYTF
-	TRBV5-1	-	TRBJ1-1	TGCGCCAGCAACCAGACACTACGGCTGAACACTGAAGCTTTCTTT	CASNQTLRLNTEAFF
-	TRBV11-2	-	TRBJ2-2	TGTGCCAGCAGCCCACAGAGGGATACCGGGGAGCTGTTTTTT	CASSPQRDTGELFF
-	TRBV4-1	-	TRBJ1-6	TGCGCCAGCAGCCAAGCCGGACCGGCTACGAATAATTCACCCCTCCACTTT	CASSQAGPATNNSPLHF
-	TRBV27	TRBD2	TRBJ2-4	TGTGCCAGCGCCCTAGCGGGAGGTTTTTCGGCCAAAAACATTCAGTACTTC	CASALAGGFSAKNIQYF
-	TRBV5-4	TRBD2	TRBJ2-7	TGTGCCAGCAGCTTGGGTAGCGGGGGGGAGGTGGCCTACGAGCAGTACTTC	CASSLGSGGEVAYEQYF
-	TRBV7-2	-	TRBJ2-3	TGTGCCAGCAGCTCCGCTCCCCCGGGTGATTCGCAGTATTTT	CASSSAPPGDSQYF
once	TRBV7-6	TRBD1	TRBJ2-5	TGTGCCAGCAGCCACCGGGCGACAGGGTTGTTGGAGACCCAGTACTTC	CASSHRATGLLETQYF
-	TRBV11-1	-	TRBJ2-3	TGTGCCAGCAGCTTTCGACCCTCGGCCACAGATACGCAGTATTTT	CASSFRPSATDTQYF
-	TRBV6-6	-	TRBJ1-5	TGTGCCAGCACCCTCGGCACAGGGAATCAGCCCCAGCATTTT	CASTLGTGNQPQHF
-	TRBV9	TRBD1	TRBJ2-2	TGTGCCAGCAGACCCACGACAGGGCCCGGGGAGCTGTTTTTT	CASRPTTGPGELFF
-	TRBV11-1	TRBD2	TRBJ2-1	TGTGCCAGCAGGCAAGCGGGAGGGCCCAATGAGCAGTTCTTC	CASRQAGGPNEQFF
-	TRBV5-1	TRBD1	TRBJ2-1	TGCGCCAGCAGCCTGGCGGGACAGGGAGTAAATGAGCAGTTCTTC	CASSLAGQGVNEQFF
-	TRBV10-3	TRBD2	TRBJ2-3	TGTGCCATCAGTGAATACTATCTTTGGGGGGGGAGGGATACGCAGTATTTT	CAISEYYLWGGRDTQYF
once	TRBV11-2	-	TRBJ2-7	TGTGCCAGCAGCTTAAACTCGGGACTCCACAACTACGAGCAGTACTTC	CASSLNSGLHNYEQYF
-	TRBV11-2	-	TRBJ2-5	TGTGCCAGCAGCCCACAAGAGACCCAGTACTTC	CASSPQETQYF
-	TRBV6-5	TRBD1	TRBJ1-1	TGTGCCAGCAGTTACGACAGGGGTCAGAACACTGAAGCTTTCTTT	CASSYDRGQNTEAFF
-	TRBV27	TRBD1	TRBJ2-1	TGTGCCAGCAGTGACCGGGACAGGGTAGACAATGAGCAGTTCTTC	CASSDRDRVDNEQFF